Following are 14 T cell receptor beta chains from one sample sequenced in a study of blood T cell repertoires in COVID-19. Assay: immunoSEQ multiplex PCR; the TCRdb copy retains only in-frame clones and omits some. The table includes about 310,000 clones, under 90% detected once. The specimen sequenced was PBMCs or T cells enriched from blood (not recorded which). These receptors were collected from a woman aged 25 to 39 who had recovered from COVID-19.

The CDR3 DNA reads as TGTGCCAGCAGTTTTCGACTGAGCACAGATACGCAGTATTTT. Translation gives CASSFRLSTDTQYF. The rearrangement uses TRBV27 and TRBJ2-3; unclear D gene. The CDR3 spans 14 residues. Trimming shortened V by 3 bases and J by 0 bases, and 7 bases separated the two germline ends. Germline values: CDR1 MNHEY, CDR2 SMNVEV (reference sequence).

CDR3 loop: CASSQEGGTEAFF. The CDR3 DNA is TGTGCCAGCAGCCAAGAGGGGGGTACTGAAGCTTTCTTT. The chain links TRBV14 to TRBJ1-1; D is perhaps TRBD1 (5 bases). Trimming took 0 bases from V and 5 from J, leaving 7 bases between them. The germline V gene encodes CDR1 SGHDN and CDR2 FVKESK. The CDR3 consists of 13 residues.

The chain joins TRBV6-1 to TRBJ2-3; TRBD1 aligns across 7 bases. CDR1 and CDR2 from the germline V gene are MNHNS and SASEGT. This CDR3 comprises 17 residues. V trimming: 0 bases; J trimming: 4 bases; junction bases outside the gene matches: 10. CDR3 nucleotide sequence: TGTGCCAGCAGTGAAGCGCGTCGGACAGGTTTCCCAGATACGCAGTATTTT. Translating gives CASSEARRTGFPDTQYF.

The CDR3 region is CASSFGSGGAFF. CDR3 DNA sequence: TGTGCCAGCAGCTTCGGATCCGGGGGAGCTTTCTTT. This rearrangement joins TRBV5-4 to TRBJ1-1; D may be TRBD1 (5 bases). The germline gives CDR1 SGHNT, CDR2 YYREEE (reference sequence). Trimming cost V 2 bases and J 10 bases, with 12 bases left between them. The CDR3 has 12 residues.

This chain joins TRBV18 and TRBJ1-4, with a weak D call TRBD1 (6 bases). The V gene lost 3 bases and the J gene lost 7 bases, with 12 bases spanning the gap. The germline V gene has CDR1 KGHSH and CDR2 LQKENI. The CDR3 loop spans 14 amino acids. The CDR3 region has the DNA TGTGCCAGCTCACCGAGGCAGGGGAGTGAAAAACTGTTTTTT. As protein: CASSPRQGSEKLFF.

Only one count was recorded for this clone. V is TRBV4-1 and J is TRBJ2-1; TRBD2 agrees at 7 bases. The V gene's germline CDR1 is MGHRA and CDR2 YSYEKL. The CDR3 loop spans 18 amino acids. Unmatched junction bases numbered 18, after V lost 3 bases and J lost 7 bases. The CDR3: CASSHPDFSAGKPNEQFF. In nucleotides, the CDR3 is TGCGCCAGCAGCCATCCCGACTTCTCAGCGGGAAAGCCTAATGAGCAGTTCTTC.

The CDR3 region has the DNA TGCGCCAGCAGCTTGGAAGGTGTCGCGGGATCTAACTATGGCTACACCTTC. Protein sequence: CASSLEGVAGSNYGYTF. The chain is built from TRBV5-1 and TRBJ1-2; no reliable D call. V shed 0 bases and J shed 0 bases, with 15 bases lying between them. This CDR3 spans 17 amino acids. The V gene's germline CDR1 is SGHRS and CDR2 YFSETQ.

This chain joins TRBV29-1 and TRBJ2-7, with TRBD2 identical over 10 bases. V trimming: 6 bases; J trimming: 4 bases; junction bases outside the gene matches: 6. Germline loops: CDR1 SQVTM, CDR2 ANQGSEA. The CDR3 totals 13 residues. CDR3 DNA sequence: TGCAGCGTCGGGACTAGCGACTTATACGAGCAGTACTTC. Translated: CSVGTSDLYEQYF.

The chain has TRBV10-2 and TRBJ1-1; D is possibly TRBD1 (5 bases). V lost 3 bases to trimming and J lost 10 bases, with 18 bases between them. The germline gives CDR1 WSHSY, CDR2 SAAADI. This CDR3 has 14 amino acids. The CDR3 DNA reads as TGCGCCAGCAGTGATGGGGCAGCGAAGTCCATAGCTTTCTTT. This translates into CASSDGAAKSIAFF.

This clone showed up just once. The chain couples TRBV19 to TRBJ1-5; the D gene is possibly TRBD1 (6 bases). The V gene lost 10 bases and the J gene lost 7 bases, with 17 bases spanning the gap. This CDR3 spans 13 amino acids. Per germline, CDR1 LNHDA and CDR2 SQIVND (reference sequence). The CDR3 sequence is CATTGLSGQPQHF. CDR3 coding DNA: TGTGCCACAACAGGGCTGTCGGGGCAGCCCCAGCATTTT.

This chain links TRBV6-5 with TRBJ2-2; D is unclear. Germline CDR1 is MNHEY and CDR2 is SVGAGI. The length of the CDR3 is 13 residues. V was cut by 6 bases and J by 0 bases, with 5 bases left in between. CDR3 residues: CASSSANTGELFF. The DNA of the CDR3 is TGTGCCAGCAGCTCTGCGAACACCGGGGAGCTGTTTTTT.

This clone was seen a single time. The chain uses TRBV7-8 and TRBJ1-5, with 8 bases that match TRBD1. The CDR3 contains 14 residues. J was trimmed by 7 bases and V by 6 bases; bases with no gene match: 8. Germline values: CDR1 SGHVS, CDR2 FQNEAQ. CDR3 loop: CASSRGQGGQPQHF. CDR3 DNA sequence: TGTGCCAGCAGTCGCGGACAGGGAGGGCAGCCCCAGCATTTT.

As for this clone: One end of the junction fails to match germline, which may point to a read error. V is TRBV7-7 and J is TRBJ2-5, with TRBD2 matching 13 bases. This CDR3 has 17 amino acids. CDR1 and CDR2 from the germline V gene are SSHAT and FNYEAQ (reference sequence). The CDR3 region is CASSLVLGTSGKETQYF. The CDR3 region has the DNA TGTGCTAGCAGCTTAGTTCTTGGGACTAGCGGGAAAGAGACCCAGTACTTC.

The V gene is TRBV27, the J gene TRBJ2-1; 11 bases line up with TRBD2. V lost 8 bases, J lost 4 bases, and 4 bases stayed unmatched. The germline V gene has CDR1 MNHEY and CDR2 SMNVEV (reference sequence). CDR3 length: 14 amino acids. The CDR3: CASSLAGAYNEQFF. Written as DNA, the CDR3 is TGTGCCAGCTCACTAGCGGGGGCATACAATGAGCAGTTCTTC.